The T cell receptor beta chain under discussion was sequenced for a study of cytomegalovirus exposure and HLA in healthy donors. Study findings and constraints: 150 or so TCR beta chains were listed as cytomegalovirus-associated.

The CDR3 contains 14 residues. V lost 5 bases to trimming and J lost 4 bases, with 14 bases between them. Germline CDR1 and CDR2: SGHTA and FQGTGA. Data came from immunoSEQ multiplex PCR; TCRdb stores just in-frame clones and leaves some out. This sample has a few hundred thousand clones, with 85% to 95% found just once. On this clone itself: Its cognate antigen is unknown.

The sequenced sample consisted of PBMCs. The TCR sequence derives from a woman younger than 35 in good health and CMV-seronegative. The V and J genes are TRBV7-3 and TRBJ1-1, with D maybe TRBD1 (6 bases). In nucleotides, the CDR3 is TGTGCCAGCAGCGCCCGTAGGGGGGGCACTGAAGCTTTCTTT. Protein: CASSARRGGTEAFF.